A selection of T cell receptor beta chains follows, all from one sample in a study of blood T cells in healthy people across ages. MiXCR, run by TCRdb on the 5' RACE reads, gives a single entry per CDR3 protein. The sample lists 1,100,000 or so distinct CDR3 sequences; over 35% were seen once. Sequencing used blood. The receptors derive from a woman aged 60-75 years in good health. Each CDR3 is given with its conserved first and last residue. The D gene is left open where the match is weak. Rows may omit the clone size; those that give it use once, few, many or a size class.

j_gene: TRBJ2-7; abundance: many; v_gene: TRBV7-9; d_gene: TRBD1; CDR3aa: CASSFGTGGTHEQYF; CDR3nt: TGTGCCAGCAGCTTTGGGACAGGAGGGACCCACGAGCAGTACTTC
j_gene: TRBJ1-1; abundance: .; v_gene: TRBV9; d_gene: .; CDR3aa: CASSVWGDEGEAFF; CDR3nt: TGCGCCAGCAGCGTTTGGGGGGATGAAGGTGAAGCTTTCTTC
j_gene: TRBJ1-2; abundance: many; v_gene: TRBV7-9; d_gene: TRBD1; CDR3aa: CASSPGQSGYTF; CDR3nt: TGTGCCAGCAGTCCGGGACAGTCGGGCTACACCTTC
j_gene: TRBJ2-7; abundance: .; v_gene: TRBV7-9; d_gene: .; CDR3aa: CASSSVVLAEIYEQYF; CDR3nt: TGTGCCAGCAGCTCAGTGGTACTAGCTGAAATCTACGAGCAGTACTTC
j_gene: TRBJ2-1; abundance: few; v_gene: TRBV24-1; d_gene: TRBD2; CDR3aa: CATSDRTSGSSNEQFF; CDR3nt: TGTGCCACCAGTGATAGGACTAGCGGGAGTTCGAATGAGCAGTTCTTC
j_gene: TRBJ2-7; abundance: .; v_gene: TRBV29-1; d_gene: .; CDR3aa: CSVKGGGSYNEQYF; CDR3nt: TGCAGCGTTAAAGGGGGAGGCTCCTACAATGAGCAGTACTTC
j_gene: TRBJ1-1; abundance: .; v_gene: TRBV6-1; d_gene: .; CDR3aa: CASRPTQNTEAFF; CDR3nt: TGTGCCAGCAGACCCACACAGAACACTGAAGCTTTCTTT
j_gene: TRBJ2-3; abundance: .; v_gene: TRBV24-1; d_gene: .; CDR3aa: CAPTTKSYTDTQYF; CDR3nt: TGTGCCCCAACCACGAAGAGTTACACAGATACGCAGTATTTT
j_gene: TRBJ2-1; abundance: .; v_gene: TRBV19; d_gene: TRBD2; CDR3aa: CASSMRGTSGWSSYNEQFF; CDR3nt: TGTGCCAGTAGTATGAGAGGGACTAGCGGGTGGAGCTCCTACAATGAGCAGTTCTTC
j_gene: TRBJ2-7; abundance: .; v_gene: TRBV12-3/TRBV12-4; d_gene: .; CDR3aa: CASSPLAHPSYEQYF; CDR3nt: TGTGCCAGCAGTCCCCTAGCGCACCCCTCCTACGAGCAGTACTTC
j_gene: TRBJ2-5; abundance: few; v_gene: TRBV4-2; d_gene: .; CDR3aa: CASSQDPGFTETQYF; CDR3nt: TGTGCCAGCAGCCAAGATCCCGGGTTTACTGAGACCCAGTACTTC
j_gene: TRBJ2-2; abundance: .; v_gene: TRBV5-6; d_gene: TRBD2; CDR3aa: CASSLGTSGTGELFF; CDR3nt: TGTGCCAGCAGCTTGGGGACTAGCGGTACCGGGGAGCTGTTTTTT
j_gene: TRBJ2-5; abundance: .; v_gene: TRBV29-1; d_gene: .; CDR3aa: CSVVTGQTSSYNEQYF; CDR3nt: TGCAGCGTTGTAACAGGTCAGACAAGCTCCTACAATGAGCAGTACTTC
j_gene: TRBJ2-7; abundance: few; v_gene: TRBV15; d_gene: .; CDR3aa: CATSRDSPGTPSGEQYF; CDR3nt: TGTGCCACCAGCAGAGATAGCCCGGGTACACCCAGTGGCGAGCAGTACTTC
j_gene: TRBJ2-3; abundance: .; v_gene: TRBV29-1; d_gene: .; CDR3aa: CSVDITDTQYF; CDR3nt: TGCAGCGTTGATATCACAGATACGCAGTATTTT
j_gene: TRBJ1-1; abundance: .; v_gene: TRBV7-9; d_gene: .; CDR3aa: CASRAGGNTEAFF; CDR3nt: TGTGCCAGCAGGGCGGGCGGGAACACTGAAGCTTTCTTT
j_gene: TRBJ2-4; abundance: .; v_gene: TRBV28; d_gene: TRBD2; CDR3aa: CASRPGGNPTAKNIQYF; CDR3nt: TGTGCCAGCCGACCGGGGGGTAACCCGACGGCCAAAAACATTCAGTACTTC
j_gene: TRBJ2-1; abundance: .; v_gene: TRBV12-3/TRBV12-4; d_gene: TRBD2; CDR3aa: CASSLAISGRYNEQFF; CDR3nt: TGTGCCAGCAGCCTGGCGATTAGCGGGAGGTACAATGAGCAGTTCTTC
j_gene: TRBJ2-5; abundance: many; v_gene: TRBV27; d_gene: .; CDR3aa: CASKRASAQETQYF; CDR3nt: TGTGCCAGCAAACGAGCTAGCGCCCAAGAGACCCAGTACTTC
j_gene: TRBJ2-5; abundance: .; v_gene: TRBV30; d_gene: TRBD2; CDR3aa: CAWNGASGQETQYF; CDR3nt: TGTGCCTGGAATGGGGCTAGCGGCCAAGAGACCCAGTACTTC
j_gene: TRBJ2-1; abundance: .; v_gene: TRBV29-1; d_gene: .; CDR3aa: CSVETGTSHNEQFF; CDR3nt: TGCAGCGTTGAAACCGGGACATCGCACAATGAGCAGTTCTTC
j_gene: TRBJ2-7; abundance: .; v_gene: TRBV27; d_gene: .; CDR3aa: CASSAGLRLYEQYF; CDR3nt: TGTGCCAGCAGCGCGGGACTCAGACTGTACGAGCAGTACTTC
j_gene: TRBJ2-7; abundance: few; v_gene: TRBV7-9; d_gene: TRBD1; CDR3aa: CASSDRAGYEQYF; CDR3nt: TGTGCCAGCAGCGACAGGGCCGGGTACGAGCAGTACTTC